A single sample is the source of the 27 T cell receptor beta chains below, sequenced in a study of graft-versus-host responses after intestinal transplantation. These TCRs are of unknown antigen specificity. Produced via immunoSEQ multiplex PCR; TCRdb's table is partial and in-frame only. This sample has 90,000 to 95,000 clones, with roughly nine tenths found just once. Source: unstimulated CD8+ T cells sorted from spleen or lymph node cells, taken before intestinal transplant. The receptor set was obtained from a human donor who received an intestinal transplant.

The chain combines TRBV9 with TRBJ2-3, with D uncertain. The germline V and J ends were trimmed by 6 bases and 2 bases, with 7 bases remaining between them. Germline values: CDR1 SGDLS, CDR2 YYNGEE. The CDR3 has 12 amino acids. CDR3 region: CASTLYTDTQYF. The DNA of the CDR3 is TGTGCCAGCACCCTATACACAGATACGCAGTATTTT.

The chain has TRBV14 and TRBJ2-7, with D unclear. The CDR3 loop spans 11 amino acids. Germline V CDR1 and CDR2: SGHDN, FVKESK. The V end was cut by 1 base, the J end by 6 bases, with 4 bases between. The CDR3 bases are TGTGCCAGCAGCCAAGGTCTCGAGCAGTACTTC. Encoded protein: CASSQGLEQYF.

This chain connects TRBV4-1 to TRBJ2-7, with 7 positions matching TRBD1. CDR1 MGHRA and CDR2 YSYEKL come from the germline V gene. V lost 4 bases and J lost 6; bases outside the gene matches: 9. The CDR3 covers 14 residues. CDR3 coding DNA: TGCGCCAGCAGCCTGCGACAGGGCCCTGGCGAGCAGTACTTC. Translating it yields CASSLRQGPGEQYF.

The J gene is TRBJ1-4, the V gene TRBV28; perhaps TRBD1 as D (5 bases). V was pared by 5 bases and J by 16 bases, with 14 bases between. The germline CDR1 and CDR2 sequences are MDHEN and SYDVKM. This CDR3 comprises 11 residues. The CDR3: CASSTLGDWFF. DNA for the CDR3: TGTGCCAGCAGTACCTTAGGGGACTGGTTTTTT.

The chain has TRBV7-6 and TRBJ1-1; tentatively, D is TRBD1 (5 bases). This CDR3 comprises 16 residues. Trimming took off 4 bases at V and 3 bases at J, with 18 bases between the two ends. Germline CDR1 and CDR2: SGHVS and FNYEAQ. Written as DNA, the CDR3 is TGTGCCAGCAGCTCCGGGGGATGGACGGGGGACACTGAAGCTTTCTTT. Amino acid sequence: CASSSGGWTGDTEAFF.

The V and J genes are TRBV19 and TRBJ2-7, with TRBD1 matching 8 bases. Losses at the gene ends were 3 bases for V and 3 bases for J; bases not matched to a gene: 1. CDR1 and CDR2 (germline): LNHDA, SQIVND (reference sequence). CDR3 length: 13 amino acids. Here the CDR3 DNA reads TGTGCCAGTAGTATCGGACAGGGCTACGAGCAGTACTTC. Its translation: CASSIGQGYEQYF.

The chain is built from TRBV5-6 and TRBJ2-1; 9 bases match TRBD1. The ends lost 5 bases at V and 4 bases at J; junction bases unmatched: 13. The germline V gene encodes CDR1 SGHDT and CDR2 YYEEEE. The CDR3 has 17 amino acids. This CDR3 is CASSMNSGTGIYNEQFF. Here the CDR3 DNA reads TGTGCCAGCAGTATGAACTCCGGGACAGGGATATACAATGAGCAGTTCTTC. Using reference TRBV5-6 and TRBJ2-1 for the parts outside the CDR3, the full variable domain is DAGVTQSPTHLIKTRGQQVTLRCSPKSGHDTVSWYQQALGQGPQFIFQYYEEEERQRGNFPDRFSGHQFPNYSSELNVNALLLGDSALYLCASSMNSGTGIYNEQFFGPGTRLTVL.

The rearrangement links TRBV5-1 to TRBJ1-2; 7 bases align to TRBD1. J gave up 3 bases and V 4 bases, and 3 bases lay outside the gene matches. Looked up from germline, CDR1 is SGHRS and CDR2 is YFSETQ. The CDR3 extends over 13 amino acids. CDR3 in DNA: TGCGCCAGCAGCCACGGGACAGACTATGGCTACACCTTC. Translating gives CASSHGTDYGYTF.

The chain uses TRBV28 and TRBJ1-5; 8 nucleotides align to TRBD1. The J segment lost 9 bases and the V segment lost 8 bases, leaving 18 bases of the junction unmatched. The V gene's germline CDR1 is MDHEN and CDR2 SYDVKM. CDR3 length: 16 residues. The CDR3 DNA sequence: TGTGCCAGCTCCCCAAGGCAGGGGGCCCTGGGGCGGCCCCAGCATTTT. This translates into CASSPRQGALGRPQHF.

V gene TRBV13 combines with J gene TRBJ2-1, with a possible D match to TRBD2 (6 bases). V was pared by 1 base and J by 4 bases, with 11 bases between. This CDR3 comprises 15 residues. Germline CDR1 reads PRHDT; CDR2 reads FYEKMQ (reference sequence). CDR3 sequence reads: CASSLAPREYNEQFF. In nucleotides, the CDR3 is TGTGCCAGCAGCTTAGCTCCCCGGGAGTACAATGAGCAGTTCTTC.

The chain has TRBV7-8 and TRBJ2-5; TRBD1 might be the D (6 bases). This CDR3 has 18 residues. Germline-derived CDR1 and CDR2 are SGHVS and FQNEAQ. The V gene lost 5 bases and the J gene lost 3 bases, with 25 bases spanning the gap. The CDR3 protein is CASSPRSYRAYKKETQYF. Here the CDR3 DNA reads TGTGCCAGCAGCCCACGAAGTTACAGGGCATACAAGAAAGAGACCCAGTACTTC.

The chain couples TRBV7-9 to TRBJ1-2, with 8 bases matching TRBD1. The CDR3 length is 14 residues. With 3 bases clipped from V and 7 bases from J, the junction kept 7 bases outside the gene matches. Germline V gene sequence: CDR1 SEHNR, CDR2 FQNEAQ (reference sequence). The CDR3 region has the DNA TGTGCCAGCAGCTTCCCAGGGGGCCTTAGTGGCTACACCTTC. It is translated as CASSFPGGLSGYTF.

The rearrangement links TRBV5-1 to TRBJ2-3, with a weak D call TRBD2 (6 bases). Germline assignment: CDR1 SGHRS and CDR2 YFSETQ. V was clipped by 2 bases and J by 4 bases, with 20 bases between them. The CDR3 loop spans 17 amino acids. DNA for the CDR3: TGCGCCAGCAGCTTCTCAGGGACTCCTAGAGGGGCAGATACGCAGTATTTT. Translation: CASSFSGTPRGADTQYF.

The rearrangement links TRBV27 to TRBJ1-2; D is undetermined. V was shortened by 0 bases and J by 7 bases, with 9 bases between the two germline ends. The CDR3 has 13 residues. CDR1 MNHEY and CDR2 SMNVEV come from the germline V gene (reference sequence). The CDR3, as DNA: TGTGCCAGCAGTTTATCCCCCGTCCGTGGCTACACCTTC. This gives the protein CASSLSPVRGYTF.

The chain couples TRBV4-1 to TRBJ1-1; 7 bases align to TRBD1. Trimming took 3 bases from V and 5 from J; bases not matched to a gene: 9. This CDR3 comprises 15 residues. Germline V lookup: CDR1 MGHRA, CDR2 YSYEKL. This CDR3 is CASSHGTGVGTEAFF. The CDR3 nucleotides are TGCGCCAGCAGCCATGGTACAGGGGTAGGGACTGAAGCTTTCTTT.

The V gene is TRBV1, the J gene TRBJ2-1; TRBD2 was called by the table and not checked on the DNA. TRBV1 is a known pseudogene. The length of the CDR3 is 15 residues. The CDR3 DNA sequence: TGCACCAGCAGCCATGGGACTAGCGGGGACAATGAGCAGTTCTTC. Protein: CTSSHGTSGDNEQFF.

CDR3 sequence: CASSLDRDTDTQYF. Here the CDR3 DNA reads TGCGCCAGCAGCTTGGACAGGGACACAGATACGCAGTATTTT. The gene calls are TRBV5-1 and TRBJ2-3; a weak D match, TRBD1 (6 bases). Germline V CDR1 and CDR2: SGHRS, YFSETQ. CDR3 length equals 14 residues. Trimming left V 0 bases short and J 2 bases short, with 7 bases between.

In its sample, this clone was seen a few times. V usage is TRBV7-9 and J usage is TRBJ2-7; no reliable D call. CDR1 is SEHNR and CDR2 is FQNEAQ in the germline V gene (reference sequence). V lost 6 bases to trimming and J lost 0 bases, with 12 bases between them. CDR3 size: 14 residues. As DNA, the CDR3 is TGTGCCAGCAGTTCCCAGACTGCCTCCTACGAGCAGTACTTC. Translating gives CASSSQTASYEQYF.

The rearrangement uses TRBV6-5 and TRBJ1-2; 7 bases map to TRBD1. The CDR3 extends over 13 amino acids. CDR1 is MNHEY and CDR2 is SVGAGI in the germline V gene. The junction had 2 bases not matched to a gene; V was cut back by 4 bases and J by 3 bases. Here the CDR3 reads CASSSQGDYGYTF. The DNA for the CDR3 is TGTGCCAGCAGTTCGCAGGGGGACTATGGCTACACCTTC.

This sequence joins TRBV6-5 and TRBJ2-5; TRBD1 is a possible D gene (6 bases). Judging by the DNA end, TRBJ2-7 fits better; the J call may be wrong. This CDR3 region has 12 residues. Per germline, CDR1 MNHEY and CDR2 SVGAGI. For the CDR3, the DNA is TGTGCCAGCAGTTACTCAGGGGGCGAGCAGTACTTC. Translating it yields CASSYSGGEQYF.

The DNA for the CDR3 is TGTGCCATCAGTGAGTCACAAGGGACATCCTACGAGCAGTACTTC. It yields the protein CAISESQGTSYEQYF. The chain recombines TRBV10-3 with TRBJ2-5; TRBD1 is a possible D gene (6 bases). The J call may not be correct, given that the DNA end is closer to TRBJ2-7. CDR3 length equals 15 residues. Germline-derived CDR1 and CDR2 are ENHRY and SYGVKD.

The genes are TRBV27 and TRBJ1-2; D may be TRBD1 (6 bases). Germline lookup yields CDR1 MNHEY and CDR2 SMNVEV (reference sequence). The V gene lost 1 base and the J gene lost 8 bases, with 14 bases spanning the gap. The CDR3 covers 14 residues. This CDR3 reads CASSLWMGARGYTF. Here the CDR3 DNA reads TGTGCCAGCAGTTTATGGATGGGGGCCCGCGGCTACACCTTC.

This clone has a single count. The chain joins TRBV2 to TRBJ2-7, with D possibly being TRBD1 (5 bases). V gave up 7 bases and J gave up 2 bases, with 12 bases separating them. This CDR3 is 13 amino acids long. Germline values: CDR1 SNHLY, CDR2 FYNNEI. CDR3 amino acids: CASTGLGAYEQYF. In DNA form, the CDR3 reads TGTGCCAGCACCGGATTAGGGGCCTACGAGCAGTACTTC.

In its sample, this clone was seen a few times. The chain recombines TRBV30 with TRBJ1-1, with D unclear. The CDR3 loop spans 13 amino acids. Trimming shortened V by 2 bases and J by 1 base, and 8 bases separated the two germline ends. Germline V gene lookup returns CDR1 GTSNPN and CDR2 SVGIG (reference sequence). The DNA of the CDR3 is TGTGCCTGGAGTATCCGGGGGAACACTGAAGCTTTCTTT. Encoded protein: CAWSIRGNTEAFF.

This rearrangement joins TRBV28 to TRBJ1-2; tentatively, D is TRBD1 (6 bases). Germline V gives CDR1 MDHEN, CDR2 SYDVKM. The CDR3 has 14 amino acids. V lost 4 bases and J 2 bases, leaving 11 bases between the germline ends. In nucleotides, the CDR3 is TGTGCCAGCAGTTGGGCCGGGACAAACTATGGCTACACCTTC. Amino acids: CASSWAGTNYGYTF.

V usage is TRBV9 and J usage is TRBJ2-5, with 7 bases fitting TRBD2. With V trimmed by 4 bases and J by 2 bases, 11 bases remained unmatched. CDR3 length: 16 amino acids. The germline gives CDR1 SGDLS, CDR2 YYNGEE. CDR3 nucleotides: TGTGCCAGCAGCACGGGGGTCGGCGGGAGTCAAGAGACCCAGTACTTC. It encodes CASSTGVGGSQETQYF.

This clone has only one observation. CDR3 region: CASSFIRVTNTGELFF. The CDR3 nucleotides read TGTGCCAGCAGCTTCATTCGGGTGACGAACACCGGGGAGCTGTTTTTT. The rearrangement uses TRBV7-9 and TRBJ2-2, with D unclear. The germline V gene encodes CDR1 SEHNR and CDR2 FQNEAQ (reference sequence). The germline V and J ends were trimmed by 3 bases and 0 bases, with 11 bases remaining between them. The CDR3 spans 16 residues.